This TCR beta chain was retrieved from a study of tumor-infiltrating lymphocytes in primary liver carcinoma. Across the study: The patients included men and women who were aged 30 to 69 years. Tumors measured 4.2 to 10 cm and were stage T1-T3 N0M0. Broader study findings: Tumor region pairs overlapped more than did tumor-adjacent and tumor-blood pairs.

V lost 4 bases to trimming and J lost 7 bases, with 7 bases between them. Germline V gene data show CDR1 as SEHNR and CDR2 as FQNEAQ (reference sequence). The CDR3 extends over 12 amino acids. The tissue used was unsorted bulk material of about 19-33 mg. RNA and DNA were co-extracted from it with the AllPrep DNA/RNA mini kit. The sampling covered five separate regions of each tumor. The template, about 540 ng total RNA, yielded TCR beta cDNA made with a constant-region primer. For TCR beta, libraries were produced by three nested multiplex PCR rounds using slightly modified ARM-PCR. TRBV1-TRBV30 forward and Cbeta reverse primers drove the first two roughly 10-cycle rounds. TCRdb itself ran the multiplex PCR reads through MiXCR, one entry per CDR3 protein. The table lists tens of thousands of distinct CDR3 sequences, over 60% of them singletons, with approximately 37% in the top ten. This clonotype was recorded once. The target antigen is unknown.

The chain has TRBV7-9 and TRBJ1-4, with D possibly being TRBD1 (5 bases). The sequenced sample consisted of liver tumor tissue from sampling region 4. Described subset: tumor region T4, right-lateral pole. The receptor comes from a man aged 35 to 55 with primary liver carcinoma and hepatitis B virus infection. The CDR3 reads CASSSGTEKLFF. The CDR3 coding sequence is TGTGCCAGCAGCTCGGGGACTGAAAAACTGTTTTTT. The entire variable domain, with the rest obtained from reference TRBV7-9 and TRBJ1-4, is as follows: DTGVSQNPRHKITKRGQNVTFRCDPISEHNRLYWYRQTLGQGPEFLTYFQNEAQLEKSRLLSDRFSAERPKGSFSTLEIQRTEQGDSAMYLCASSSGTEKLFFGSGTQLSVL.